The sample holds a few counts of the clone carrying this TCR beta chain. As to time point: peripheral blood 6 weeks after treatment start. The CDR3 runs 14 residues. With 1 base clipped from V and 7 bases from J, the junction kept 3 bases outside the gene matches. The germline gives CDR1 SGHAT, CDR2 FQNNGV. This entry belongs to a study of PD-L1 blockade in urothelial cancer. Study at large: Prior chemotherapy regimens per patient numbered 0 to 3. The researchers analyzed blood 3 weeks (second dose) and 6 weeks after treatment start. Blood-derived samples held a median roughly 140,000 T cells.

Generated by immunoSEQ multiplex PCR, the TCRdb table keeps only in-frame clones and is missing some. The table has around 80,000 clones, approximately 90% seen once; the top ten hold 0.85% to 0.9%. This material consisted of PBMCs, taken around atezolizumab (anti-PD-L1) treatment. The clonotype originates from a woman at least 80 years old with urothelial cancer. V gene TRBV11-2 combines with J gene TRBJ1-5, with 8 positions matching TRBD1. In nucleotides, the CDR3 is TGTGCCAGCAGCTTAGGTAGGACAGGGCAGCCCCAGCATTTT. Its translation is CASSLGRTGQPQHF.